The sequence of this T cell receptor (beta chain) was determined in a study of blood T cell repertoires in COVID-19. For the study at large: In each case, the material was cDNA or gDNA derived from T cells, B-cell-depleted T cells, or PBMCs.

This clone has just a few counts. CDR3 size: 14 residues. The germline CDR1 and CDR2 sequences are SEHNR and FQNEAQ (reference sequence). The V segment lost 7 bases and the J segment 1 base; nucleotides outside the gene matches: 4. In the authors' methods: Estimation of nucleated cell counts was performed using reference gene primer amplification. Some clones are missing from TCRdb's copy, which holds only in-frame ones; the method was immunoSEQ multiplex PCR. D and trimming were read from the DNA, whereas the V and J calls and clone size are those reported in that table. The sample lists tens of thousands of clones; 81% were seen once.

The sequencing input was peripheral blood. The sequence was collected from a woman of 80 years or more with active or convalescent COVID-19. The rearrangement links TRBV7-9 to TRBJ1-1; 9 bases line up with TRBD1. The CDR3 nucleotides are TGTGCCAGCAAACAGGGGGCGGCGAACACTGAAGCTTTCTTT. It yields the protein CASKQGAANTEAFF.